This TCR beta chain was obtained from a study of technical replicates of blood from a few donors. The protocol was immunoSEQ multiplex PCR, while the TCRdb copy is restricted to in-frame clones and leaves out a portion. Altogether 75,000 to 80,000 clones are present, 85% to 95% being singletons, with the ten largest covering over 0.35%. Germline CDR1 MNHNS, CDR2 SASEGT. The CDR3 consists of 14 residues. J was trimmed by 11 bases and V by 7 bases; bases with no gene match: 16. The chain joins TRBV6-1 to TRBJ1-1; 7 bases fit TRBD1. The material sequenced was T cells isolated from PBMCs. This sequence originates from a human donor in good health. CDR3 coding DNA: TGTGCCAGCACCCAGGAGGGGGACAGCCTGCCGGCTTTCTTT. This translates into CASTQEGDSLPAFF.